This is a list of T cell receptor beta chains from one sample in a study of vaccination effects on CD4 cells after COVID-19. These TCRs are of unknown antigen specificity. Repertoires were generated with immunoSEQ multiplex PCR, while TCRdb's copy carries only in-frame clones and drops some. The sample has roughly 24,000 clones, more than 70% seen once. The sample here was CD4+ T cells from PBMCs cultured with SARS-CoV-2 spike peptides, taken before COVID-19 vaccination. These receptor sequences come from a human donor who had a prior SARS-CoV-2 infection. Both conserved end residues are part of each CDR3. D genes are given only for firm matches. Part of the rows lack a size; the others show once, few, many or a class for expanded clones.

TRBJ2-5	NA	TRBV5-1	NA	TGCGCCAGCAGCTCTAGGGGTAATTCAGAGACCCAGTACTTC	CASSSRGNSETQYF
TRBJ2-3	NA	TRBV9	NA	TGTGCCAGCAGCGTTTATCCCGGGAGCACAGATACGCAGTATTTT	CASSVYPGSTDTQYF
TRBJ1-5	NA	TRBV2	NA	TGTGCCAGCACCGGGTATAGCAATCAGCCCCAGCATTTT	CASTGYSNQPQHF
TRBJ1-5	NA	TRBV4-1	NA	TGCGCCAGCAGCCAAGATGCGGATAGGCCCCAGCATTTT	CASSQDADRPQHF
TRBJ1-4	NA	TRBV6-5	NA	TGTGCCAGCAGTCCTCGACAGAACCCTAATGAAAAACTGTTTTTT	CASSPRQNPNEKLFF
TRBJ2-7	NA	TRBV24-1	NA	TGTGCCACCAGTGACCCTGTAACCTACGAGCAGTACTTC	CATSDPVTYEQYF
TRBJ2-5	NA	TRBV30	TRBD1	TGTGCCTCGCCAAGGGACAGGGGGGGAAAGTACTTC	CASPRDRGGKYF
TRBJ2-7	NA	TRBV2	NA	TGTGCCAGCAGTGAATGGCAGGCTAGCGTAAGCGAGCAGTACTTC	CASSEWQASVSEQYF
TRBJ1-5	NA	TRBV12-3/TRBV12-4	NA	TGTGCCAGCAGTCCACTCGGGCCCCAGCATTTT	CASSPLGPQHF
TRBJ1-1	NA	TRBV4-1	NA	TGCGCCAGCGCCATAACAGGTTACCGAGAGGAAAGCACTGAAGCTTTCTTT	CASAITGYREESTEAFF
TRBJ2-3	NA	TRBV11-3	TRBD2	TGTGCCAGCAGCTTGCTAGCGGGAGCATGCACAGATACGCAGTATTTT	CASSLLAGACTDTQYF
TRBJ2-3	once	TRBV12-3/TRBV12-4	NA	TGTGCCAGCAGTTTGGTGACCACGCAGTATTTT	CASSLVTTQYF
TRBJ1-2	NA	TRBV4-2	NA	TGTGCCAGCAGCCAAGGAGCGTCTATCCGATACTATGGCTACACCTTC	CASSQGASIRYYGYTF
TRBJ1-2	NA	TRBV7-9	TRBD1	TGTGCCAGCAGTCTCGGGACAGGGCGAGCTAACTATGGCTACACCTTC	CASSLGTGRANYGYTF
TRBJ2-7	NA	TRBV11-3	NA	TGTGCCAGCGGCAGGGACACCTACGAGCAGTACTTC	CASGRDTYEQYF
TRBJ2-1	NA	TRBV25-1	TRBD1	TGTGCCAGCACCCCAGGGGGACAGGGGGACAATGAGCAGTTCTTC	CASTPGGQGDNEQFF
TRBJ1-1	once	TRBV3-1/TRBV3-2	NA	TGTGCCAACCCGAATCCGAGGGGGGGGACTGAAGCTTTCTTT	CANPNPRGGTEAFF
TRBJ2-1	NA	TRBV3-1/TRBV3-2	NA	TGTGCCAGCAGCCAAACTGAGGACTACAATGAGCAGTTCTTC	CASSQTEDYNEQFF
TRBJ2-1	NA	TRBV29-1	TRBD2	TGCAGCGTTTCGGGCCGACTAGCCAATGAGCAGTTCTTC	CSVSGRLANEQFF
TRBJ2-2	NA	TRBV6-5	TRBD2	TGTGCCAGCAGTAGACTAGCGGGAGACACCGGGGAGCTGTTTTTT	CASSRLAGDTGELFF
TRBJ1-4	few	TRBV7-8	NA	TGTGCCAGCAGCCCCAGCCGGCCCCCAACTAATGAAAAACTGTTTTTT	CASSPSRPPTNEKLFF
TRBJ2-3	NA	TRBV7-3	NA	TGTGCCAGCAGCTTAGGGCGGGGAGGCACAGATACGCAGTATTTT	CASSLGRGGTDTQYF
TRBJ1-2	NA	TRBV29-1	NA	TGCAGCGTTGAAGGGCCGCCAACTAACTATGGCTACACCTTC	CSVEGPPTNYGYTF
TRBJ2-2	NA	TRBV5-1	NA	TGCGCCAGCAGCCTTGGACAAGATAACACCGGGGAGCTGTTTTTT	CASSLGQDNTGELFF
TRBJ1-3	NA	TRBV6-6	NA	TGTGCCAGCAGAGCTACACAGGGAATCTCAGGAAACACCATATATTTT	CASRATQGISGNTIYF
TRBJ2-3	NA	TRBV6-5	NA	TGTGCCAGCAGTTACGGGGGCAGGGGCACAGATACGCAGTATTTT	CASSYGGRGTDTQYF
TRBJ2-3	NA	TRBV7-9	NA	TGTGCCAGCAGCTTAAAAGCTGGGGCAGGAACAGATACGCAGTATTTT	CASSLKAGAGTDTQYF
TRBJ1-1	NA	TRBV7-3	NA	TGTGCCAGCAGCTTTGGGGAGAACACTGAAGCTTTCTTT	CASSFGENTEAFF
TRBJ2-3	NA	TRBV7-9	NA	TGTGCCAGCAGCCCGGTGTTTGGCGGACGCACAGATACGCAGTATTTT	CASSPVFGGRTDTQYF
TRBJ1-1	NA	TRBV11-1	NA	TGTGCCAGCAGAAACTTCAGGGCGGACACTGAAGCTTTCTTT	CASRNFRADTEAFF
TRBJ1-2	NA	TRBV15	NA	TGTGCCACCAGCACGACAAGGGGTACTGCCTATGGCTACACCTTC	CATSTTRGTAYGYTF
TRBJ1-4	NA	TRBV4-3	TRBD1	TGCGCCAGCAGCCTCCAAACAGGGGGGAGTGCAACTAATGAAAAACTGTTTTTT	CASSLQTGGSATNEKLFF
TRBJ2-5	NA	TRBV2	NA	TGTGCCAGCAGTTACCAAGAGACCCAGTACTTC	CASSYQETQYF
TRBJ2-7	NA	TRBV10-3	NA	TGTGCCATCAGTGAGACTGGGTACGAGCAGTACTTC	CAISETGYEQYF
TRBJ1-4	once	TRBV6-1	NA	TGTGCCAGCAGTGAAGCGCTTCCCAATAATGAAAAACTGTTTTTT	CASSEALPNNEKLFF
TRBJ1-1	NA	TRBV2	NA	TGTGCCACGTCGTGGGAGATGAACACTGAAGCTTTCTTT	CATSWEMNTEAFF
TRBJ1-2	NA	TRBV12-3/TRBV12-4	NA	TGTGCCAGCAGTCTAAATAACTATGGCTACACCTTC	CASSLNNYGYTF
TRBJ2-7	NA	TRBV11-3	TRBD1	TGTGCCAGCAGCTCCCGGGACAGGGCGACCTACGAGCAGTACTTC	CASSSRDRATYEQYF
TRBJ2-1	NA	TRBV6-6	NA	TGTGCCAGCATCTTGACAGTCTCTACCTACAATGAGCAGTTCTTC	CASILTVSTYNEQFF
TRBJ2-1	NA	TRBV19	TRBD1	TGTGCCAAAAATAGGGGGCCGAGGGGGTTCTACAATGAGCAGTTCTTC	CAKNRGPRGFYNEQFF
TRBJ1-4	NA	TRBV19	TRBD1	TGTGCCAGTAGAAAAAACACCGGACAGGGGGCAAATGAAAAACTGTTTTTT	CASRKNTGQGANEKLFF
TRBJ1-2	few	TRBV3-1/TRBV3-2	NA	TGTGCCAGCAGAACCACGGGGGCGCAAGGCTACACCTTC	CASRTTGAQGYTF
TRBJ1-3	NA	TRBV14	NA	TGTGCCAGCAGCAAAGGGACCGGTTCTGGAAACACCATATATTTT	CASSKGTGSGNTIYF
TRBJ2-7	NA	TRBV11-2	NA	TGTGCCAGCAGCATCAGCCTTTTACGGGGTCTCTACGAGCAGTACTTC	CASSISLLRGLYEQYF
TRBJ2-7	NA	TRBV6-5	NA	TGTGCCAGCAGTTACGGCCAGACCTACGAGCAGTACTTC	CASSYGQTYEQYF
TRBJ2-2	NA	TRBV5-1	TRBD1	TGCGCCAGCAAGACTGGGACAGTAAACACCGGGGAGCTGTTTTTT	CASKTGTVNTGELFF
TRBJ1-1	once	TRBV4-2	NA	TGTGCCAGCAGCCATCTAGACAGGAACACTGAAGCTTTCTTT	CASSHLDRNTEAFF
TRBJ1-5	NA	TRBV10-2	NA	TGCGCCAGCAGTGACCCCCAGGGACCAAATCAGCCCCAGCATTTT	CASSDPQGPNQPQHF
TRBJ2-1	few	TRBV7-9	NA	TGTGCCAGCAGCGATCAGTTCTTC	CASSDQFF
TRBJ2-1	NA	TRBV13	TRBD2	TGTGCCAGCAGACCCCTTGGCGGGGGGAATGAGCAGTTCTTC	CASRPLGGGNEQFF